The 2 T cell receptor beta chains below come from one sample, sequenced in a study of shared clonotypes between healthy human individuals (dated by TCRdb to 2018 to 2020). Libraries were made using the immunoSEQ multiplex PCR assay. TCRdb took this table from immuneACCESS and kept in-frame rearrangements with V and J called. Such tables lack part of the clones; where checked against another copy, unresolved V genes explain under half of the gap, and the rest is unexplained. This sample holds some 2,100,000 clones; approximately 94% were observed only once. Together, the top ten hold approximately 0.13% of the sample. Sequences were obtained from naive CD4+ T cells sorted from blood. Read against the paper, the sample's cell subset or site label means: CD45RA+ positively selected. Source of these receptors: a man younger than 35 in good health.

J is TRBJ2-7 and V is TRBV6-6, with 9 positions matching TRBD1. V lost 9 bases to trimming and J lost 1 base; unmatched junction nucleotides: 7. In germline, CDR1 is MNHNY, CDR2 SVGAGI (reference sequence). The CDR3 runs to 14 residues. The CDR3 loop is CASRQGGNSYEQYF. CDR3 in DNA: TGTGCCAGTAGACAGGGGGGTAATTCCTACGAGCAGTACTTC.

This clone was picked up one time. The chain recombines TRBV16 with TRBJ1-1; 9 nucleotides match TRBD1. In germline, CDR1 is KGHSY, CDR2 FQNENV. Losses at the gene ends were 4 bases for V and 5 bases for J; bases not matched to a gene: 5. CDR3 length: 14 amino acids. CDR3 nucleotide sequence: TGTGCCAGCAGCCGACCGGGACAGGGAACTGAAGCTTTCTTT. Its protein is CASSRPGQGTEAFF.